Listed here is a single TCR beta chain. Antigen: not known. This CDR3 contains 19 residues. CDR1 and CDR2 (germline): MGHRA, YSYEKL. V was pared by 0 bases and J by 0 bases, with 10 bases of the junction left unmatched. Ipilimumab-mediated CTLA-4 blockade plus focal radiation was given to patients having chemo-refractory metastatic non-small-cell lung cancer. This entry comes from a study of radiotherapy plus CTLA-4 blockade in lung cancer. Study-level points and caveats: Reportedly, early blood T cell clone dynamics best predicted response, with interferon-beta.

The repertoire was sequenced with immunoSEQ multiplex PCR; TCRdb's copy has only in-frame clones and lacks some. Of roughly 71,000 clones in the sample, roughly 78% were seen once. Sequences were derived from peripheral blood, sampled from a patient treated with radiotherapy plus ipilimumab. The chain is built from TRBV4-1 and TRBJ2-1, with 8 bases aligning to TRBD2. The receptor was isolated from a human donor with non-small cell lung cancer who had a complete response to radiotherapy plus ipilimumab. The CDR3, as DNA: TGCGCCAGCAGCCAAGATCCCACAGCGGGAGAGGGCTCCTACAATGAGCAGTTCTTC. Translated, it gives CASSQDPTAGEGSYNEQFF.